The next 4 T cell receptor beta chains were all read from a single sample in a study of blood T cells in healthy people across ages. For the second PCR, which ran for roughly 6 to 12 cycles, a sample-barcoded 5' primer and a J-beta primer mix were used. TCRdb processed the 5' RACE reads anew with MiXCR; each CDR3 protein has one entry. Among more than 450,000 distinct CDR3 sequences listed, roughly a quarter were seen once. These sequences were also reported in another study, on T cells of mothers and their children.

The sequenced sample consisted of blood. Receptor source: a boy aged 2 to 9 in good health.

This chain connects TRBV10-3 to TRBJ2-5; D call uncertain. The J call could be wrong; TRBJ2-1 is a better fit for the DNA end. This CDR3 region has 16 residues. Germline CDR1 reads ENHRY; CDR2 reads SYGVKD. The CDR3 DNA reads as TGTGCCATCAGTGAGAACAGCTTCGGTCCCTACAATGAGCAGTTCTTC. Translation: CAISENSFGPYNEQFF.

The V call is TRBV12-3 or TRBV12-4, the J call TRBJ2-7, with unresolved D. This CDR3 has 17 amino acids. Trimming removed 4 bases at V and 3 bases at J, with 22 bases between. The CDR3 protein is CASSSTYNSDRLYEQYF. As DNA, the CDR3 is TGTGCCAGCAGTTCAACCTACAACTCGGACCGACTCTACGAGCAGTACTTC.

In DNA, the CDR3 is TGTGCCACGGGACAGATCAACTACGAGCAGTACTTC. Amino acids: CATGQINYEQYF. The chain is built from TRBV6-1 and TRBJ2-7; 7 nucleotides agree with TRBD1. This CDR3 contains 12 residues. V lost 10 bases, J lost 3 bases, and 6 bases stayed unmatched. CDR1 MNHNS and CDR2 SASEGT come from the germline V gene.

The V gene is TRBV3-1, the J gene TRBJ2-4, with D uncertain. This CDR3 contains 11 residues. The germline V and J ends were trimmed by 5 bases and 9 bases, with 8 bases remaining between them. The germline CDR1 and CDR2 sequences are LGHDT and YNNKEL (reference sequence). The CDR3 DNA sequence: TGTGCCAGCAGCGCCGTGGGCATTCAGTACTTC. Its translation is CASSAVGIQYF.